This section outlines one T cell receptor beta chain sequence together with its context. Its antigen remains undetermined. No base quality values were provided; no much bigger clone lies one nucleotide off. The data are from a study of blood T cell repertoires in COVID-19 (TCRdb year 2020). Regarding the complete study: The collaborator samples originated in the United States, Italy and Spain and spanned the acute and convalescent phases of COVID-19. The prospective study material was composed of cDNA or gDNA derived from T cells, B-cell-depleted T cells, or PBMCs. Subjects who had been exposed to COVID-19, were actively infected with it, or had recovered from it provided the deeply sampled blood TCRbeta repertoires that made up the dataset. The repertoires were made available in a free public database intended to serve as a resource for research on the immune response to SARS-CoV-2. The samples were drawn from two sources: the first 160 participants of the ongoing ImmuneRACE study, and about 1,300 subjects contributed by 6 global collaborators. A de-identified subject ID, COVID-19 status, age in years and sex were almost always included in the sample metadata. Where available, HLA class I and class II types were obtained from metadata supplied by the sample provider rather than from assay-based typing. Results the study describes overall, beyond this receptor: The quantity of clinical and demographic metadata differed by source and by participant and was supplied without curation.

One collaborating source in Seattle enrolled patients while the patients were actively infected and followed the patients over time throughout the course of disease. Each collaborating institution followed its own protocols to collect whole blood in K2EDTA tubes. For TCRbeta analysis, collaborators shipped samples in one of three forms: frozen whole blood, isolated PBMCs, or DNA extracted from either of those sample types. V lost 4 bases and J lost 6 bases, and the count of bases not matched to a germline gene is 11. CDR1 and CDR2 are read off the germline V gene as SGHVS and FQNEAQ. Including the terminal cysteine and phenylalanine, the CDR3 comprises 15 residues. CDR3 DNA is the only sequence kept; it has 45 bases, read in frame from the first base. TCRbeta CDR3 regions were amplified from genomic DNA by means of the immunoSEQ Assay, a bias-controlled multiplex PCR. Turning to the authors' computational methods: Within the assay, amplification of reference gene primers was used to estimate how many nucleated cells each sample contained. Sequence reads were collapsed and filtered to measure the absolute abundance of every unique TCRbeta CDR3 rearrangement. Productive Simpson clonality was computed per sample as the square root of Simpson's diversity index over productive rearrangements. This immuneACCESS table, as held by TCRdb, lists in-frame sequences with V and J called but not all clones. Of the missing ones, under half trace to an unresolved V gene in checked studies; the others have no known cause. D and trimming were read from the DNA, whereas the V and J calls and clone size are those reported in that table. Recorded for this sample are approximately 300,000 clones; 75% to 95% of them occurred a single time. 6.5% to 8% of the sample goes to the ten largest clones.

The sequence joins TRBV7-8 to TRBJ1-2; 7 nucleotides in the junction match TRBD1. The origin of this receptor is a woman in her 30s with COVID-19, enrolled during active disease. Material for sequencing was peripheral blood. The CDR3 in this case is CASSSTQTGVDGYTF. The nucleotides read TGTGCCAGCAGCTCAACACAAACAGGGGTTGATGGCTACACCTTC.